Sequencing of this T cell receptor beta chain was carried out in a study of blood T cell repertoires in COVID-19. About the research overall: The United States, Italy and Spain supplied acute and convalescent COVID-19 samples. PBMCs, B-cell-depleted T cells, or T cells provided the cDNA or gDNA that made up the material.

As processed by the authors: Estimated nucleated cell counts came from reference gene primer amplification. Repertoires were generated with immunoSEQ multiplex PCR, while TCRdb's copy carries only in-frame clones and drops some. The V and J calls and the clone size are those of that table, but D and trimming were determined from the DNA. The sample yields 150,000 or so clones, approximately 91% seen once. Input material: peripheral blood. This sequence was found in a woman in her 70s with acute or convalescent COVID-19.

This CDR3 reads CASSYWQGEKLFF. In DNA form, the CDR3 reads TGTGCCAGCAGTTATTGGCAGGGGGAAAAACTGTTTTTT. This chain links TRBV6-5 with TRBJ1-4; tentative D call: TRBD1 (6 bases). This CDR3 spans 13 amino acids. The germline V and J ends were trimmed by 3 bases and 8 bases, with 10 bases remaining between them. CDR1 and CDR2 from the germline V gene are MNHEY and SVGAGI.